The 32 T cell receptor beta chains below all came from one sample that was sequenced in a study of graft-versus-host responses after intestinal transplantation. Assay: immunoSEQ multiplex PCR; the TCRdb copy retains only in-frame clones and omits some. The sample yields about 98,000 clones, about 84% seen once. The source was PBMCs, collected 255 days after intestinal transplant. The receptors were sampled from a human patient who received an intestinal transplant, so some T cells may come from the graft donor.

The rearrangement uses TRBV7-9 and TRBJ2-5, with a weak D call TRBD2 (5 bases). V gave up 5 bases and J gave up 0 bases, with 19 bases separating them. The CDR3 spans 17 residues. The germline V gene encodes CDR1 SEHNR and CDR2 FQNEAQ (reference sequence). The CDR3 loop reads CASSPGKGSGYQETQYF. CDR3 nucleotides: TGTGCCAGCAGCCCGGGGAAGGGAAGTGGGTACCAAGAGACCCAGTACTTC.

This clone has a handful of counts. This chain links TRBV9 with TRBJ1-3, with D tentatively TRBD1 (6 bases). Per the germline V gene, CDR1 is SGDLS and CDR2 is YYNGEE. This CDR3 is 14 amino acids long. V dropped 4 bases and J dropped 1 base, with 9 bases sitting between them. DNA for the CDR3: TGTGCCAGCAGCAACAGGGAATCTGGAAACACCATATATTTT. It translates to CASSNRESGNTIYF.

In regard to this clone: Its ends do not fully match the called genes, so a read error is possible. V usage is TRBV19 and J usage is TRBJ1-4, with unresolved D. The germline V gene has CDR1 LNHDA and CDR2 SQIVND (reference sequence). The CDR3 has 15 residues. CDR3 residues: CASSLDRPTDEKLFF. Written as DNA, the CDR3 is TGTGCCAGTAGTTTGGACCGGCCAACTGATGAAAAACTGTTTTTT.

The chain combines TRBV11-2 with TRBJ1-2, with TRBD1 matching 8 bases. V gave up 4 bases and J gave up 8 bases; unmatched junction bases: 9. Germline CDR1 is SGHAT and CDR2 is FQNNGV. The CDR3 sequence is 14 residues long. CDR3 residues: CASSSTQGARGYTF. The CDR3 bases are TGTGCCAGCAGCTCAACCCAGGGGGCGAGGGGCTACACCTTC.

Written as DNA, the CDR3 is TGTGCCAGCACCCCCCATGGGGTAGGAAACACCATATATTTT. Translating gives CASTPHGVGNTIYF. V and J are TRBV9 and TRBJ1-3; D ambiguous. This CDR3 comprises 14 residues. V lost 6 bases and J lost 4, with 14 bases in between. Germline CDR1 and CDR2: SGDLS and YYNGEE.

This clone has a handful of counts. The chain links TRBV6-1 to TRBJ1-4; the D is unclear. There are 13 residues in the CDR3. CDR1 MNHNS and CDR2 SASEGT come from the germline V gene. V lost 6 bases, J lost 8 bases, and 13 bases lay in between. The CDR3 protein is CASRGWLGEKLFF. DNA for the CDR3: TGTGCCAGCAGGGGATGGCTTGGGGAAAAACTGTTTTTT.

V and J are TRBV5-4 and TRBJ2-3; TRBD2 aligns across 8 bases. The CDR3 totals 17 residues. Germline loops: CDR1 SGHNT, CDR2 YYREEE (reference sequence). The ends lost 4 bases at V and 6 bases at J; junction bases unmatched: 16. The CDR3 protein is CASSGGGWRGAGDTQYF. The CDR3, as DNA: TGTGCCAGCAGCGGAGGCGGATGGCGGGGGGCGGGGGATACGCAGTATTTT.

The J gene is TRBJ1-1, the V gene TRBV27, with D tentatively TRBD1 (5 bases). The CDR3 covers 13 residues. V was trimmed by 2 bases and J by 4 bases, leaving 8 bases between them. Germline lookup yields CDR1 MNHEY and CDR2 SMNVEV (reference sequence). This CDR3 reads CASSLGGTTEAFF. The CDR3 bases are TGTGCCAGCAGTTTAGGTGGGACCACTGAAGCTTTCTTT.

V is TRBV7-2 and J is TRBJ1-2; 7 positions agree with TRBD1. Germline CDR1 and CDR2: SGHTA and FQGNSA. The CDR3 consists of 13 residues. Trimming at V came to 3 bases and at J to 6 bases, leaving 4 bases not matched to a gene. Written as DNA, the CDR3 is TGTGCCAGCAGCTTCGACAGGGTGGATGGCTACACCTTC. Translating it yields CASSFDRVDGYTF.

The V gene is TRBV9, the J gene TRBJ2-1; D is unclear. The germline CDR1 and CDR2 sequences are SGDLS and YYNGEE. This CDR3 region has 11 residues. Trimming took 1 base from V and 7 from J, leaving 3 bases between them. As DNA, the CDR3 is TGTGCCAGCAGCGTACGTAATGAGCAGTTCTTC. Translating gives CASSVRNEQFF. Complete variable domain (other parts from reference TRBV9 and TRBJ2-1): DSGVTQTPKHLITATGQRVTLRCSPRSGDLSVYWYQQSLDQGLQFLIQYYNGEERAKGNILERFSAQQFPDLHSELNLSSLELGDSALYFCASSVRNEQFFGPGTRLTVL.

The V gene is TRBV15, the J gene TRBJ1-3; D is uncertain. Germline-derived CDR1 and CDR2 are LNHNV and YYDKDF (reference sequence). Deletions cut 0 bases from V and 4 bases from J, with 4 bases between. There are 13 residues in the CDR3. CDR3 region: CATSRDSGNTIYF. The CDR3 bases are TGTGCCACCAGCAGAGATTCGGGAAACACCATATATTTT.

The chain uses TRBV30 and TRBJ2-4; D not certain. V lost 0 bases and J lost 0, with 9 bases in between. Germline V gene data show CDR1 as GTSNPN and CDR2 as SVGIG (reference sequence). This CDR3 is built from 15 residues. The DNA of the CDR3 is TGTGCCTGGAGTGTACCCCCCCTAGCCAAAAACATTCAGTACTTC. Amino acid sequence: CAWSVPPLAKNIQYF.

The chain recombines TRBV2 with TRBJ2-7, with 8 positions matching TRBD2. Germline assignment: CDR1 SNHLY and CDR2 FYNNEI. J lost 1 base, V lost 6 bases, and 17 bases had no gene match. This CDR3 comprises 18 residues. CDR3 sequence reads: CASRATSVPTLGSYEQYF. In DNA form, the CDR3 reads TGTGCCAGCAGGGCGACTAGCGTTCCGACGCTAGGGTCCTACGAGCAGTACTTC.

The rearrangement uses TRBV28 and TRBJ2-2; D unresolved. The germline gives CDR1 MDHEN, CDR2 SYDVKM. V shed 3 bases and J shed 4 bases, with 6 bases lying between them. The CDR3 has 13 amino acids. In nucleotides, the CDR3 is TGTGCCAGCAGTTTGGGCCCCACCGGGGAGCTGTTTTTT. It translates to CASSLGPTGELFF.

The CDR3 here is CTSSQVAVRGLGQYF. Written as DNA, the CDR3 is TGCACCAGCAGCCAAGTGGCCGTGAGAGGACTGGGGCAGTATTTT. The chain couples TRBV1 to TRBJ2-3; the listed D gene, TRBD2, was not tested against the DNA. TRBV1 is described as a pseudogene. This CDR3 region has 15 residues.

The chain links TRBV9 to TRBJ2-7; no clear D. Germline V gives CDR1 SGDLS, CDR2 YYNGEE. Trimming removed 2 bases from V and 0 bases from J, with 9 bases in between. CDR3 size: 14 residues. The CDR3 here is CASSVDLRSYEQYF. In nucleotides, the CDR3 is TGTGCCAGCAGCGTGGATCTCCGCTCCTACGAGCAGTACTTC.

Only a few counts were recorded for this clone. The rearrangement joins TRBV19 to TRBJ1-5; D gene uncertain. The germline V gene has CDR1 LNHDA and CDR2 SQIVND (reference sequence). V lost 4 bases and J lost 5, with 12 bases in between. The CDR3 runs to 14 residues. CDR3 coding DNA: TGTGCCAGTAGTACAACACGGGGAGATCAGCCCCAGCATTTT. Translation: CASSTTRGDQPQHF.

CDR3 amino acids: CASRMGQGSDEQFF. The DNA of the CDR3 is TGTGCCAGCAGGATGGGACAGGGAAGCGATGAGCAGTTCTTC. The rearrangement links TRBV6-1 to TRBJ2-1; 9 bases align to TRBD1. The germline V gene has CDR1 MNHNS and CDR2 SASEGT. V shed 6 bases, J shed 8 bases, and the junction held 8 bases outside the gene matches. CDR3 size: 14 residues.

V gene TRBV6-6 combines with J gene TRBJ2-5, with D perhaps matching TRBD2 (5 bases). CDR3 length equals 14 residues. The germline V and J ends were trimmed by 8 bases and 0 bases, with 13 bases remaining between them. Germline V gene sequence: CDR1 MNHNY, CDR2 SVGAGI (reference sequence). For the CDR3, the DNA is TGTGCCAGCCAACCGACTAAACACCAAGAGACCCAGTACTTC. Encoded protein: CASQPTKHQETQYF.

The CDR3 protein is CASSLDLVGYGYTF. The CDR3 region has the DNA TGTGCCAGCAGCTTGGACCTAGTAGGCTATGGCTACACCTTC. The chain is built from TRBV5-4 and TRBJ1-2; D call uncertain. The CDR3 has 14 residues. Per germline, CDR1 SGHNT and CDR2 YYREEE (reference sequence). The ends were cut back, 0 bases at V and 4 bases at J, with 10 bases in the middle.

J is TRBJ1-5 and V is TRBV28; the match to TRBD1 covers 9 bases. From germline, CDR1 is MDHEN and CDR2 SYDVKM. With V trimmed by 6 bases and J by 10 bases, 10 bases remained unmatched. The CDR3 extends over 14 amino acids. Here the CDR3 DNA reads TGTGCCAGCAGCCAGGACAGGGGAATCGATCCCCAGCATTTT. Residues: CASSQDRGIDPQHF.

V and J are TRBV6-5 and TRBJ2-2; 7 nucleotides align to TRBD1. The CDR3 runs 14 residues. V shed 4 bases, J shed 8 bases, and the junction held 7 bases outside the gene matches. The germline CDR1 and CDR2 sequences are MNHEY and SVGAGI. DNA for the CDR3: TGTGCCAGCAGTTTCCGGACAGGCCGGGGGGAGCTGTTTTTT. Encoded protein: CASSFRTGRGELFF.

The chain's CDR3 is CASSPLPDTGELFF. The CDR3 region has the DNA TGTGCCAGCAGCCCTCTACCCGACACCGGGGAGCTGTTTTTT. V is TRBV7-9 and J is TRBJ2-2; D is undetermined. The CDR3 covers 14 residues. Germline CDR1 SEHNR, CDR2 FQNEAQ (reference sequence). V lost 5 bases to trimming and J lost 3 bases, with 10 bases between them.

The rearrangement links TRBV29-1 to TRBJ2-1; the match to TRBD2 covers 9 bases. V was pared by 3 bases and J by 2 bases, with 2 bases of the junction left unmatched. This CDR3 contains 14 residues. Germline V gene lookup returns CDR1 SQVTM and CDR2 ANQGSEA. CDR3 region: CSVDPSGTYNEQFF. The CDR3 DNA sequence: TGCAGCGTTGATCCTAGCGGGACCTACAATGAGCAGTTCTTC.

The genes are TRBV6-1 and TRBJ1-2; D not resolved. V was trimmed by 5 bases and J by 5 bases, leaving 12 bases between them. In germline, CDR1 is MNHNS, CDR2 SASEGT. CDR3 size: 13 residues. The CDR3 spells CASSPEAAYGYTF. In nucleotides, the CDR3 is TGTGCCAGCAGTCCTGAGGCGGCTTATGGCTACACCTTC.

This sequence joins TRBV9 and TRBJ2-2; either TRBD1 or TRBD2 may fit D (6 bases each). Germline V CDR1 and CDR2: SGDLS, YYNGEE. The CDR3 totals 16 residues. Trimming cost V 0 bases and J 4 bases, with 13 bases left between them. As DNA, the CDR3 is TGTGCCAGCAGCGTAGAGGGGGGAGGAGTCACCGGGGAGCTGTTTTTT. It codes for CASSVEGGGVTGELFF.

This clone is medium-sized (0.01 to 0.1%). V usage is TRBV5-1 and J usage is TRBJ1-6; D is unresolved. Trimming shortened V by 0 bases and J by 7 bases, and 5 bases separated the two germline ends. CDR3 length: 13 amino acids. Germline CDR1 and CDR2: SGHRS and YFSETQ. The CDR3 DNA is TGCGCCAGCAGCTTGGAAAGGAATTCACCCCTCCACTTT. It specifies CASSLERNSPLHF.

The chain has TRBV5-6 and TRBJ1-2; 7 bases are shared with TRBD1. Germline V gene data show CDR1 as SGHDT and CDR2 as YYEEEE. V gave up 4 bases and J gave up 5 bases; unmatched junction bases: 11. There are 15 residues in the CDR3. The CDR3 bases are TGTGCCAGCAGCGCATACAGGGGCGTCGGATATGGCTACACCTTC. Its translation: CASSAYRGVGYGYTF.

The V call is TRBV29-1, the J call TRBJ1-2; D remains ambiguous. The CDR3 runs to 12 residues. Germline CDR1 and CDR2: SQVTM and ANQGSEA. Trimming left V 4 bases short and J 8 bases short, with 14 bases between. The CDR3 DNA sequence: TGCAGCGTTGCCCACCGCTCACGAGGCTACACCTTC. It specifies CSVAHRSRGYTF.

A word on this clone: This same CDR3 is encoded by further DNA sequences in the sample. The V and J genes are TRBV6-1 and TRBJ1-6, with D tentatively TRBD1 (5 bases). This CDR3 is 15 amino acids long. Germline-derived CDR1 and CDR2 are MNHNS and SASEGT. The V and J ends lost 2 bases and 7 bases respectively, with 12 bases between them. The DNA of the CDR3 is TGTGCCAGCAGTGAATCAACAGGTGGGAATTCACCCCTCCACTTT. Amino acids: CASSESTGGNSPLHF.

In this sample, this clone turned up a few times. The rearrangement links TRBV5-5 to TRBJ1-5, with a tentative D call TRBD1 (5 bases). The V gene's germline CDR1 is SGHKS and CDR2 YYEKEE (reference sequence). This CDR3 is built from 15 residues. Trimming removed 0 bases from V and 0 bases from J, with 7 bases in between. Here the CDR3 reads CASSLEGNSNQPQHF. Written as DNA, the CDR3 is TGTGCCAGCAGCTTGGAGGGGAATAGCAATCAGCCCCAGCATTTT. Variable domain in full (rest from reference TRBV5-5 and TRBJ1-5): DAGVTQSPTHLIKTRGQQVTLRCSPISGHKSVSWYQQVLGQGPQFIFQYYEKEERGRGNFPDRFSARQFPNYSSELNVNALLLGDSALYLCASSLEGNSNQPQHFGDGTRLSIL.

The V and J genes are TRBV4-1 and TRBJ1-1; no definite D call. CDR1 MGHRA and CDR2 YSYEKL come from the germline V gene. Trimming cost V 7 bases and J 0 bases, with 15 bases left between them. CDR3 length equals 15 residues. CDR3 nucleotide sequence: TGCGCCAGCAACCCCGCGGGCTCGATGAACACTGAAGCTTTCTTT. It specifies CASNPAGSMNTEAFF.